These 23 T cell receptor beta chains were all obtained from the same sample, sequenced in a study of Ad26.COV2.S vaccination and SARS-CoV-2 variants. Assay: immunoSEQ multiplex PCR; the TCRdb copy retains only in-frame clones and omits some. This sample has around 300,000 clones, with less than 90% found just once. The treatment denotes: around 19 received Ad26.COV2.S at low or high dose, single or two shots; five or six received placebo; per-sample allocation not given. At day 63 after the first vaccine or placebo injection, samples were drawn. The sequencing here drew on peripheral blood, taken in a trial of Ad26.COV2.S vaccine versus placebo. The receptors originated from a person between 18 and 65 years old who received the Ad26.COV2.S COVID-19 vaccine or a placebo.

The CDR3 DNA sequence: TGTGCCAGCAGTTACTTGGGACAGGGAGTTAACGAGCAGTACTTC. This encodes CASSYLGQGVNEQYF. The V gene is TRBV6-2 or TRBV6-3, the J gene TRBJ2-7; 9 nucleotides line up with TRBD1. Germline assignment: CDR1 MNHEY and CDR2 SVGEGT. J gave up 5 bases and V 1 base, and 6 bases lay outside the gene matches. This CDR3 is 15 amino acids long.

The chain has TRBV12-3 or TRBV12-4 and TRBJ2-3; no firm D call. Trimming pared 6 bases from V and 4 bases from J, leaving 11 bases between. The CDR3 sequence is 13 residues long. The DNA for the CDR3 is TGTGCCAGCAGCAACTCCGCCGCAGATACGCAGTATTTT. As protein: CASSNSAADTQYF.

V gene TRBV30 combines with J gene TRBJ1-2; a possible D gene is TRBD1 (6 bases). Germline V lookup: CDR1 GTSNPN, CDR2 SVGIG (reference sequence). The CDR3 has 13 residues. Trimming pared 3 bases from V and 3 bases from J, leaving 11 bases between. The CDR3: CAWSSQGDYGYTF. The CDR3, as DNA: TGTGCCTGGAGCTCACAGGGCGACTATGGCTACACCTTC.

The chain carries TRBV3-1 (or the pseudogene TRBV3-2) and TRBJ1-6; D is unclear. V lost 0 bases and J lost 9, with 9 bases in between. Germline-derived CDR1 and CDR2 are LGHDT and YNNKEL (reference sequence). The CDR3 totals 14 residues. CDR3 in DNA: TGTGCCAGCAGCCAAGAAAATTGGGTTTCACCCCTCCACTTT. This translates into CASSQENWVSPLHF.

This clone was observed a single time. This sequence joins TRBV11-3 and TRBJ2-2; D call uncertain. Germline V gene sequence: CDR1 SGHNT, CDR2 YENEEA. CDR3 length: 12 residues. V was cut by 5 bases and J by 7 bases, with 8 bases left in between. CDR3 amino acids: CASSPTVGELFF. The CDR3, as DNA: TGTGCCAGCAGCCCGACCGTCGGGGAGCTGTTTTTT.

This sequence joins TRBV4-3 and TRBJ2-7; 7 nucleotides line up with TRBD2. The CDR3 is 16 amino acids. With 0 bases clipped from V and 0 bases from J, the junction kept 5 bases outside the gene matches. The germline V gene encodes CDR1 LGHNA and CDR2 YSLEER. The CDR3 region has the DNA TGCGCCAGCAGCCAAGATTGGCGGGGGAGCTCCTACGAGCAGTACTTC. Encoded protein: CASSQDWRGSSYEQYF.

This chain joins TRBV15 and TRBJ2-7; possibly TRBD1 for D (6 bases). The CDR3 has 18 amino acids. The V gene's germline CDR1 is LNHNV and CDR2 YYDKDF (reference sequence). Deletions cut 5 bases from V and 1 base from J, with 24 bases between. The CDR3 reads CATSPSFEDRLLSYEQYF. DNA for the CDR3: TGTGCCACCAGCCCCAGTTTTGAGGACAGACTACTATCCTACGAGCAGTACTTC.

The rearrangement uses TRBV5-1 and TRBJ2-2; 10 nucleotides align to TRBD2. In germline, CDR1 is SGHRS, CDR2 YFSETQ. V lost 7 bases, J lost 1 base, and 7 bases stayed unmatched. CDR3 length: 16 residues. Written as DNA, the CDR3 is TGCGCCAGCTCTGAACGGACTAGCGGGAACACCGGGGAGCTGTTTTTT. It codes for CASSERTSGNTGELFF. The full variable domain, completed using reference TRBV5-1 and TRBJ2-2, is KAGVTQTPRYLIKTRGQQVTLSCSPISGHRSVSWYQQTPGQGLQFLFEYFSETQRNKGNFPGRFSGRQFSNSRSEMNVSTLELGDSALYLCASSERTSGNTGELFFGEGSRLTVL.

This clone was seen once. CDR3: CSASDRTNTGELFF. CDR3 in DNA: TGCAGTGCTAGTGACAGAACGAACACCGGGGAGCTGTTTTTT. This sequence joins TRBV20-1 and TRBJ2-2, with D possibly being TRBD1 (5 bases). The CDR3 sequence is 14 residues long. Germline values: CDR1 DFQATT, CDR2 SNEGSKA (reference sequence). V lost 3 bases and J 0 bases, leaving 8 bases between the germline ends.

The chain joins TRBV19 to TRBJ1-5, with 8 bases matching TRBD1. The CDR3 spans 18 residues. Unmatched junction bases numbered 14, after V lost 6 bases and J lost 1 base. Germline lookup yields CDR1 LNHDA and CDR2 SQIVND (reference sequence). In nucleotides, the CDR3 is TGTGCCAGTAGACAGTTCCGGACAGGGACCTTCAGCAATCAGCCCCAGCATTTT. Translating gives CASRQFRTGTFSNQPQHF.

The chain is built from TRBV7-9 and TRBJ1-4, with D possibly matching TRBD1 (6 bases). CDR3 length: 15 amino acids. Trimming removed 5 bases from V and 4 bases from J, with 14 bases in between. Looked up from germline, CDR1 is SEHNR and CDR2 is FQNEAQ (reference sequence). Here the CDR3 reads CASSTGQTLNEKLFF. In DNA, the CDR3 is TGTGCCAGCAGCACAGGACAGACCCTTAATGAAAAACTGTTTTTT.

The CDR3 region has the DNA TGCGCCAGCCTAAACGGGACACTCTCTTTTGGCTACACCTTC. This translates into CASLNGTLSFGYTF. This chain uses TRBV23-1 with TRBJ1-2; a weak D match, TRBD1 (6 bases). TRBV23-1 is designated an ORF whose function remains uncertain. Trimming removed 8 bases at V and 7 bases at J, with 20 bases between. CDR3 length: 14 amino acids.

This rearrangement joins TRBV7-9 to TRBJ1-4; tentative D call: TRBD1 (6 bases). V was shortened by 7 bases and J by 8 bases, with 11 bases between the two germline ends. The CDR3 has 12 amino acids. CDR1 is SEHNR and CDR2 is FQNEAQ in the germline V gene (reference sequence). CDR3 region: CASNLRGEKLFF. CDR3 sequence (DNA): TGTGCCAGCAACCTCAGGGGCGAAAAACTGTTTTTT.

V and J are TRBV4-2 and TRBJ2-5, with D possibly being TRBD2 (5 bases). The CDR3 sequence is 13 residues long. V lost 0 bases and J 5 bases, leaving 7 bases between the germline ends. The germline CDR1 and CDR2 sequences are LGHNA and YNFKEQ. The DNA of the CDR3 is TGTGCCAGCAGCCAAGATGTAGCGGAGACCCAGTACTTC. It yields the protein CASSQDVAETQYF.

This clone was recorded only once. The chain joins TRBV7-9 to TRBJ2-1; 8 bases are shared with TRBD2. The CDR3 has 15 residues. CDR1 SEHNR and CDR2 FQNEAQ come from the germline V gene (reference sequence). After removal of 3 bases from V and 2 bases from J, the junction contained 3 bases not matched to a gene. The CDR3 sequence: CASSFGRGAYNEQFF. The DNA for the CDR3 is TGTGCCAGCAGCTTTGGGCGGGGGGCCTACAATGAGCAGTTCTTC. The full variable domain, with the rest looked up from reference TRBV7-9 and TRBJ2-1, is DTGVSQNPRHKITKRGQNVTFRCDPISEHNRLYWYRQTLGQGPEFLTYFQNEAQLEKSRLLSDRFSAERPKGSFSTLEIQRTEQGDSAMYLCASSFGRGAYNEQFFGPGTRLTVL.

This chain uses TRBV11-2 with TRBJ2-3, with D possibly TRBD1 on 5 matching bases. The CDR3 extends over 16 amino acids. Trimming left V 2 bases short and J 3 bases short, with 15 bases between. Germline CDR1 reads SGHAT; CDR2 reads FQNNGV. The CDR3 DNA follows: TGTGCCAGCAGCTTAATGGGCAGGGATGATACAGATACGCAGTATTTT. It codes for CASSLMGRDDTDTQYF.

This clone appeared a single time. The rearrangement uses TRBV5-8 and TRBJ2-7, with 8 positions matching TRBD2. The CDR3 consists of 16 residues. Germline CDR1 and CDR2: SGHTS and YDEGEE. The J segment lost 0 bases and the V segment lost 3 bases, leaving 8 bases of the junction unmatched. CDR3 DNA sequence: TGTGCCAGCAGCTCGCATGGGAGCGGGGGCTCCTACGAGCAGTACTTC. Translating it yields CASSSHGSGGSYEQYF.

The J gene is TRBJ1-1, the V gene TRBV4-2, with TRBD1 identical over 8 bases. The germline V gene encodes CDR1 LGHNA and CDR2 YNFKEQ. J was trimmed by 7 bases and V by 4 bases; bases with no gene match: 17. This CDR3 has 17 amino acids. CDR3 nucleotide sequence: TGTGCCAGCAGCCGACGCTCAGGGGGCGGTGCATATATTGAAGCTTTCTTT. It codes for CASSRRSGGGAYIEAFF.

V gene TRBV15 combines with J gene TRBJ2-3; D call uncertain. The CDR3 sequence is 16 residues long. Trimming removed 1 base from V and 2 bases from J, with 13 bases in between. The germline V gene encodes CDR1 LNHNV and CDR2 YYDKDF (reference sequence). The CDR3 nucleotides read TGTGCCACCAGCAGAGTACCGGATACTTACACAGATACGCAGTATTTT. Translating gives CATSRVPDTYTDTQYF.

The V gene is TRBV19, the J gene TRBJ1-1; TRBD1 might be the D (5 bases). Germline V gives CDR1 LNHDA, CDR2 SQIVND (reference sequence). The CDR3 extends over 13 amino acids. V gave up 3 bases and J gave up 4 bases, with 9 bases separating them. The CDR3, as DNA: TGTGCCAGTAGTATGGGGCCGCTCACTGAAGCTTTCTTT. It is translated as CASSMGPLTEAFF.

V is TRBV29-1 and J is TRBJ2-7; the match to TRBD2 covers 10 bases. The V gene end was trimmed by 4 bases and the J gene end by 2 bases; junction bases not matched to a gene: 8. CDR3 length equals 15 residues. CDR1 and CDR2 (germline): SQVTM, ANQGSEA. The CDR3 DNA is TGCAGCGTTGGGGTTAGCGGGGGGCTTCCCTACGAGCAGTACTTC. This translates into CSVGVSGGLPYEQYF.

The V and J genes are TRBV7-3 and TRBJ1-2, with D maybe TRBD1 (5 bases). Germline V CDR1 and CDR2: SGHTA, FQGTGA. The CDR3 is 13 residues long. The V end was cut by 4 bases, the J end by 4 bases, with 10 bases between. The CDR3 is CASSSGPAYGYTF. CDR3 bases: TGTGCCAGCAGCTCGGGACCGGCCTATGGCTACACCTTC. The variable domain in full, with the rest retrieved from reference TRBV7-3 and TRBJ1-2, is GAGVSQTPSNKVTEKGKYVELRCDPISGHTALYWYRQSLGQGPEFLIYFQGTGAADDSGLPNDRFFAVRPEGSVSTLKIQRTERGDSAVYLCASSSGPAYGYTFGSGTRLTVV.

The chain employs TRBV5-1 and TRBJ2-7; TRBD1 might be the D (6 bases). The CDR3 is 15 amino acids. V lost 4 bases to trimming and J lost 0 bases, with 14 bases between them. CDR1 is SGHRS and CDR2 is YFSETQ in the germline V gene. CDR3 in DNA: TGCGCCAGCAGCATGCCCAGGGGCCTCTCCTACGAGCAGTACTTC. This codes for CASSMPRGLSYEQYF.